This note documents a single T cell receptor beta chain sequence. What this receptor recognizes is not known. No base quality information exists; no much larger clone differs at one position. The source of the sample is a study of cytomegalovirus exposure and HLA in healthy donors (dated by TCRdb to about 2017). In the study overall: In an earlier analysis of 587 of the donors, 276 Gb of sequence data and 117 million unique TCR beta sequences from 150 million to 200 million T cells were reported. Roughly 320 gigabases of sequencing data and around 80 million unique TCR sequences made up an early release that covered approximately 620 HLA-typed donors. Of the roughly 400 genotyped donors, about 80% fell in the genetic ancestry cluster associated with self-reported Caucasian donors. The study was designed to test whether signatures of past pathogen exposure could be identified by cataloging public T cell receptors. The T cell repertoires of about 700 subjects were profiled by immunosequencing and related to cytomegalovirus serostatus. In addition to the first cohort of 666 subjects, a separate validation cohort of 120 different subjects was used. High-throughput TCR immunosequencing, statistical association of individual TCRs with disease status, and machine learning were combined to predict cytomegalovirus infection status. To study patterns of TCR occurrence, a later analysis re-analyzed previously published TCR beta repertoires from 700 or so donors and added high-resolution HLA genotyping. In the later analysis, no new phenotypic data were used to find candidate immune exposures; instead, reliance was placed on TCR beta sequences and their occurrence across donors. An earlier analysis of 587 of the donors used high-throughput TCR beta sequencing to judge whether each TCR beta V gene segment behaved as functional or pseudogenic. Donor age, sex, ethnicity and CMV serostatus were compiled alongside the repertoire data. A later genetic analysis used genome-wide SNP genotypes for 398 of the 666 donors, treating that subset as a discovery cohort. Every discovery cohort repertoire had been produced on one sequencing platform. HLA typing covered class I and class II loci at four-digit resolution. Typing coverage differed by locus: A, B, C, DRB1 and DQB1 were typed in roughly 629-630 donors, DQA1 in approximately 520, DPA1 in some 610, and DPB1 in approximately 450. Five DR-DQ haplotypes were handled as single units for association and clustering because linkage in the cohort was strong. Among about 400 genotyped donors of the cohort, an average of roughly 230,000 unique TCR beta nucleotide sequences was sequenced per donor, of which roughly 17% were non-productive.

The cohort consisted of 600 to 750 healthy bone marrow donors. At the time of sampling, every cohort member was nominally healthy, though immune exposures that went unrecorded were likely present. The donor tested CMV seropositive, placing the donor among the 290 or so seropositive members of the cohort. A peripheral blood sample was collected from each donor, and TCR beta sequencing was performed on peripheral blood mononuclear cells. The Qiagen DNeasy Blood Extraction Kit was used to extract genomic DNA from the blood cell samples. Results and caveats for the whole study, not just this receptor: Most CMV-associated TCR beta chains appeared to be HLA-restricted in a later analysis, and the HLA associations seemed to be driven largely by CMV exposure. In an earlier analysis of roughly 560 of the donors, most TCR beta V segments were observed in productive rearrangements about 87% or about 30% of the time, broadly matching IMGT annotations. In a later analysis, the rate of TCR association differed among HLA loci, with DRB1 alleles having the most associated TCRs and HLA-C alleles having the fewest. For the cohort, immune exposure information was limited to CMV serostatus. Specific HLA alleles were associated with roughly 16,000 TCR beta sequences at a false discovery rate of 0.05 in a later analysis. A cluster of highly shared sequence variants was judged likely to represent a technical artifact of the sequencing pipeline. A later genetic analysis reported fewer N-insertions in productive TCRs among donors in an Asian-associated ancestry cluster than the approximately 700-donor mean. The authors suggested that the approach could potentially be generalized to other disease states and immunological phenotypes. About 17 rarely observed V segments, including chromosome 9 orphons, were excluded from the earlier analysis of about 500 of the donors because counts were too low. A further reported finding was that TCR beta sequences accurately predicted the HLA-A and HLA-B alleles for most subjects in the first cohort. A total of 164 TCR beta chains were listed by the study as associated with cytomegalovirus. V-gene and J-gene trimming of TCR beta chains was associated with a missense DCLRE1C variant in a later genetic analysis, and the association was replicated in an independent cohort. In a later analysis, several top co-occurrence clusters were reported to appear linked to parvovirus B19, influenza, CMV and Epstein-Barr virus. Because HLA typing was missing for some donors at each locus, association tests included only the typed subset. In a later analysis, HLA-associated TCR beta chains showed more clonal expansion and lower generation probabilities than non-associated chains that were equally common. When HLA alleles, especially DR and DQ, strongly co-occurred, attributing TCR associations to individual alleles was difficult. The presence/absence analyses assumed that sequencing depth was roughly uniform across donors, and that assumption may not be true. Across donors, most TCR sequences were observed very rarely, whereas some public TCRs were present in many individuals. In vitro tests confirmed that a few of the cytomegalovirus-associated TCR beta chains recognize cytomegalovirus antigens. Only TCR beta chains were sequenced in this cohort, and the absence of alpha or paired-chain data limited detectable features. In both the original and validation cohorts, the classifier was reported to diagnose cytomegalovirus status with high specificity and sensitivity. Linkage disequilibrium might explain the correlated functional status among segregating V segments, but an unknown experimental factor could not be ruled out.

Library method: the immunoSEQ multiplex PCR assay. The multiplex PCR relied on a mix of 60 forward primers for TCR Vbeta segments and 13 reverse primers for TCR Jbeta segments. A multiplex PCR assay on genomic DNA amplified the CDR3 region of rearranged TCR beta genes. The amplified TCR beta libraries were sequenced on the Illumina HiSeq System as 87-base-pair reads. Regarding the original processing steps: A later analysis counted approximately 74 million unique TCR beta chains across the 640 or so repertoires, and 10 million to 12 million of these chains were shared by at least two donors. A nearest-neighbor algorithm error-corrected the raw reads and collapsed the reads into unique sequences, merging closely related sequences to remove PCR and sequencing errors. V, D and J gene segments were assigned by aligning CDR3 sequences to IMGT reference sequences. For a sequence to be retained, a match of at least six nucleotides to both a V gene segment and a J gene segment was required. A rearrangement was called productive if the CDR3 had no stop codons and remained in frame with V and J, and every other rearrangement was called non-productive. Following IMGT convention, CDR3 was defined as the stretch from the second conserved V-encoded cysteine to the conserved J-encoded phenylalanine. The earlier analysis of some 580 of the donors excluded any sequence lacking an unambiguous match to a single V gene segment. In an earlier analysis of approximately 590 of the donors, V segments were called functional above 56.7% productive rearrangements and were called segregating when the between-donor standard deviation exceeded 5%. A statistical classification framework was developed to diagnose cytomegalovirus status using the catalog of TCR beta chain sequences. In a later analysis, V and J genes were assigned by comparing TCR nucleotide sequences against IMGT/GENE-DB human TR gene sequences. A later analysis assigned CDR3 sequences and most-parsimonious VDJ recombination scenarios with the TCRdist pipeline. A later analysis defined each TCR beta chain by its CDR3 amino acid sequence plus V-gene family, and excluded reads lacking a unique V-gene family. A later analysis removed 592 highly shared, low-generation-probability nucleotide sequences to deal with suspected cross-contamination and a sequencing artifact. A later analysis calculated a clonal expansion index for each public chain from normalized within-repertoire ranks of inferred template counts. In a later analysis, generation probabilities were computed with a VDJ recombination model fitted to out-of-frame rearrangements, and the resulting probabilities were checked against IGoR. In a later analysis, TCR-TCR, TCR-HLA and TCR-CMV co-occurrence was scored with hypergeometric tests, and a repertoire-size bias correction was applied to TCR pairs. False discovery rates were estimated in a later analysis by permuting HLA or CMV assignments 20 times. In a later analysis, co-occurring TCRs were grouped with DBSCAN, and TCRdist sequence similarity was added when clustering was performed within HLA-allele-positive subsets. Co-occurrence clustering excluded repertoires with fewer than 30,000 or more than 120,000 public chains, plus five with anomalous nucleotide sharing. This immuneACCESS table, as held by TCRdb, lists in-frame sequences with V and J called but not all clones. Of the missing ones, under half trace to an unresolved V gene in checked studies; the others have no known cause. D and trimming were read from the DNA, whereas the V and J calls and clone size are those reported in that table. The sample has approximately 38,000 clones on record, about 66% of them singletons. The ten largest clones represent about 17% of the sample.

What was sequenced was PBMCs. This sequence originates from a middle-aged man in good health and CMV-seropositive.

The CDR3 protein sequence reads: CASSSGHRASNSPLHF. The nucleotides read TGTGCCAGCAGCAGCGGCCACCGGGCCTCTAATTCACCCCTCCACTTT. The chain uses TRBV9 and TRBJ1-6; the D gene lacks a confident call. Measured from the cysteine to the phenylalanine, the CDR3 is 16 residues long. The entry retains the CDR3 DNA only, 48 bases that are in frame from base 1. Trimming takes 4 bases from V and 6 bases from J, and the germline ends sit 17 bases apart. For CDR1 and CDR2, the germline V gene lists SGDLS and YYNGEE.